This T cell receptor (beta chain) is drawn from a study of T cell responses to AZD1222 COVID-19 vaccine. Overall study findings and caveats: Rises in breadth and depth of Spike-specific TCRs came after two AZD1222 doses. Among the donors, most were white British and more were female, and clonal diversity was possibly underestimated.

Note on this clone: Antigen unknown.

Combined were second doses at about 4 or about 12 weeks. The germline gives CDR1 MDHEN, CDR2 SYDVKM. Trimming shortened V by 8 bases and J by 4 bases, and 9 bases separated the two germline ends. The CDR3 sequence is 12 residues long. Profiling relied on immunoSEQ multiplex PCR, and the TCRdb table lists in-frame clones only, not all of them. Of about 84,000 clones listed, approximately 85% are singletons. Sequenced here: peripheral blood, sampled 28 days after the second AZD1222 dose. The chain combines TRBV28 with TRBJ2-1; D gene unclear. This TCR was sampled from an adult who received the AZD1222 COVID-19 vaccine. Here the CDR3 reads CASVSGYNEQFF. As DNA, the CDR3 is TGTGCCAGCGTATCAGGTTACAATGAGCAGTTCTTC.